The present T cell receptor (beta chain) was sequenced within a study of memory CD4+ T cells and cytomegalovirus serostatus. Original processing notes: After removing out-of-frame reads, millions of distinct TCRbeta sequences remained. TCRdb's copy holds only in-frame clones and misses some; the assay was immunoSEQ multiplex PCR. D and trimming were read from the DNA, whereas the V and J calls and clone size are those reported in that table. The sample lists more than 45,000 clones, under 90% occurring once. Single viable CD3+CD4+CD8-CD45RO+ cells were sorted as the memory CD4+ T cells. CDR3 length: 15 residues. CDR1 and CDR2 (germline): LNHNV, YYDKDF (reference sequence). The V end lost 1 base, the J end lost 8 bases, and 17 bases lay between the germline ends. This clone came up once.

The receptor's source is an adult in good health and CMV-seronegative. The rearrangement links TRBV15 to TRBJ1-2; no clear D. Sequenced sample: memory CD4+ T cells from blood. CDR3 amino acids: CATSRGPESRKGYTF. CDR3 nucleotide sequence: TGTGCCACCAGCAGAGGCCCCGAGAGTAGAAAAGGCTACACCTTC.